A single sample is the source of the 25 T cell receptor beta chains below, sequenced in a study of blood T cell repertoires in COVID-19. Profiling relied on immunoSEQ multiplex PCR, and the TCRdb table lists in-frame clones only, not all of them. The sample carries hundreds of thousands of clones, 75% to 90% recorded once. Sequencing used peripheral blood. The source is a woman between 18 and 30 years old with acute or convalescent COVID-19.

The V gene is TRBV3-1 (or the pseudogene TRBV3-2), the J gene TRBJ2-7, with a weak D call TRBD2 (5 bases). The CDR3 spans 16 residues. Trimming removed 4 bases at V and 7 bases at J, with 23 bases between. Germline V gives CDR1 LGHDT, CDR2 YNNKEL (reference sequence). In DNA, the CDR3 is TGTGCCAGCAGCCTCTCATCCGGACGTGCGCGAGGGGAGCAGTACTTC. Translating gives CASSLSSGRARGEQYF.

This rearrangement joins TRBV7-8 to TRBJ1-2; D is undetermined. V was pared by 5 bases and J by 0 bases, with 19 bases between. This CDR3 has 17 amino acids. Germline lookup yields CDR1 SGHVS and CDR2 FQNEAQ. The CDR3 coding sequence is TGTGCCAGCAGCCGCACTCCCGGGAGCGAAACTAACTATGGCTACACCTTC. This codes for CASSRTPGSETNYGYTF. The variable domain in full, completed from reference TRBV7-8 and TRBJ1-2, reads GAGVSQSPRYKVAKRGQDVALRCDPISGHVSLFWYQQALGQGPEFLTYFQNEAQLDKSGLPSDRFFAERPEGSVSTLKIQRTQQEDSAVYLCASSRTPGSETNYGYTFGSGTRLTVV.

The chain recombines TRBV5-1 with TRBJ1-4; D is unclear. The germline V and J ends were trimmed by 7 bases and 0 bases, with 7 bases remaining between them. Germline loops: CDR1 SGHRS, CDR2 YFSETQ. The CDR3 spans 13 residues. Written as DNA, the CDR3 is TGCGCCAGCCGGGGAGCAACTAATGAAAAACTGTTTTTT. Translating it yields CASRGATNEKLFF.

This chain connects TRBV20-1 to TRBJ2-7, with D uncertain. V lost 6 bases and J lost 6, with 12 bases in between. The V gene's germline CDR1 is DFQATT and CDR2 SNEGSKA (reference sequence). CDR3 length: 11 amino acids. The CDR3 loop is CSAETVSEQYF. The CDR3 DNA reads as TGCAGTGCCGAAACAGTCTCCGAGCAGTACTTC.

The chain carries TRBV6-5 and TRBJ2-7; D uncertain. Trimming removed 7 bases from V and 1 base from J, with 11 bases in between. Germline V gene lookup returns CDR1 MNHEY and CDR2 SVGAGI. CDR3 length equals 13 residues. This CDR3 reads CASIGAPSYEQYF. In nucleotides, the CDR3 is TGTGCCAGCATCGGAGCCCCGTCCTACGAGCAGTACTTC.

The rearrangement joins TRBV24-1 to TRBJ1-5; D is unresolved. CDR3 length: 13 residues. CDR1 is KGHDR, CDR2 SFDVKD, per germline. The V end was cut by 0 bases, the J end by 6 bases, with 5 bases between. In nucleotides, the CDR3 is TGTGCCACCAGTGATTTGCTAGGTCAGCCCCAGCATTTT. Encoded protein: CATSDLLGQPQHF.

A few counts support this clone. The J gene is TRBJ2-1, the V gene TRBV3-1 (or the pseudogene TRBV3-2); possibly TRBD1 for D (5 bases). Germline V gene data show CDR1 as LGHDT and CDR2 as YNNKEL (reference sequence). The germline V and J ends were trimmed by 4 bases and 3 bases, with 7 bases remaining between them. The length of the CDR3 is 13 residues. The CDR3 nucleotides are TGTGCCAGCAGCCGAGACAGCTACAATGAGCAGTTCTTC. It codes for CASSRDSYNEQFF.

V is TRBV4-1 and J is TRBJ2-5, with 9 bases aligning to TRBD2. Trimming took 1 base from V and 4 from J; bases not matched to a gene: 13. The CDR3 loop spans 18 amino acids. Germline V CDR1 and CDR2: MGHRA, YSYEKL. The DNA for the CDR3 is TGCGCCAGCAGCCAAGGTATAGCGGGAGTGGCTTCGGGAGAGACCCAGTACTTC. Protein product: CASSQGIAGVASGETQYF.

The chain recombines TRBV12-3 or TRBV12-4 with TRBJ2-1; 8 bases fit TRBD1. This CDR3 comprises 13 residues. J gave up 9 bases and V 3 bases, and 4 bases lay outside the gene matches. CDR3 sequence reads: CASSFQGAPEQFF. The CDR3, as DNA: TGTGCCAGCAGTTTCCAGGGGGCGCCTGAGCAGTTCTTC.

This clone appeared a single time. This chain uses TRBV5-4 with TRBJ1-2, with 11 positions matching TRBD1. V lost 4 bases and J lost 5; bases outside the gene matches: 10. Germline CDR1 is SGHNT and CDR2 is YYREEE (reference sequence). The CDR3 has 16 residues. CDR3 sequence (DNA): TGTGCCAGCAGCAAGGACAGGGGGCGCTTGGATTATGGCTACACCTTC. Amino acids: CASSKDRGRLDYGYTF.

The chain has TRBV11-2 and TRBJ1-1; D is uncertain. Trimming stripped 1 base from V and 5 bases from J, with 14 bases between. The germline V gene has CDR1 SGHAT and CDR2 FQNNGV. The length of the CDR3 is 15 residues. The CDR3 spells CASSLGIERWTEAFF. The CDR3 nucleotides are TGTGCCAGCAGCTTAGGAATCGAGCGGTGGACTGAAGCTTTCTTT.

This clone was observed a single time. The chain recombines TRBV13 with TRBJ2-1, with TRBD1 identical over 8 bases. The germline gives CDR1 PRHDT, CDR2 FYEKMQ (reference sequence). The J segment lost 10 bases and the V segment lost 5 bases, leaving 10 bases of the junction unmatched. The CDR3 extends over 14 amino acids. In DNA form, the CDR3 reads TGTGCCAGCAGCGCCCAGGGGGCCCTTGGAGAGCAGTTCTTC. Protein sequence: CASSAQGALGEQFF.

The chain joins TRBV3-1 (or the pseudogene TRBV3-2) to TRBJ2-2; maybe TRBD1 (5 bases). V was cut by 4 bases and J by 0 bases, with 9 bases left in between. From germline, CDR1 is LGHDT and CDR2 YNNKEL (reference sequence). There are 15 residues in the CDR3. CDR3 bases: TGTGCCAGCAGCCTCACCAGGGCGAACACCGGGGAGCTGTTTTTT. As protein: CASSLTRANTGELFF.

The J gene is TRBJ1-6, the V gene TRBV18; TRBD1 aligns across 7 bases. CDR1 and CDR2 from the germline V gene are KGHSH and LQKENI. The CDR3 covers 15 residues. V was clipped by 5 bases and J by 5 bases; unmatched bases: 6. CDR3 sequence (DNA): TGTGCCAGCTCATCCCAGGGGGTGAATAATTCACCCCTCCACTTT. It codes for CASSSQGVNNSPLHF.

The sample holds a few counts of this clone. The chain is built from TRBV10-3 and TRBJ1-1, with 7 nucleotides matching TRBD1. CDR3 size: 13 residues. Germline assignment: CDR1 ENHRY and CDR2 SYGVKD. The ends lost 4 bases at V and 4 bases at J; junction bases unmatched: 3. CDR3 loop: CAISVQGGTEAFF. In nucleotides, the CDR3 is TGTGCCATCAGTGTCCAGGGGGGCACTGAAGCTTTCTTT.

This chain uses TRBV7-9 with TRBJ2-7, with TRBD1 matching over 7 bases. The trim removed 4 bases at V and 7 bases at J, leaving 7 bases unmatched. The CDR3 extends over 13 amino acids. Germline V gives CDR1 SEHNR, CDR2 FQNEAQ (reference sequence). The CDR3 loop reads CASSSDRVEEQYF. CDR3 in DNA: TGTGCCAGCAGCTCCGACAGGGTAGAAGAGCAGTACTTC.

The rearrangement uses TRBV4-1 and TRBJ2-2, with D hard to call. The germline gives CDR1 MGHRA, CDR2 YSYEKL. The CDR3 totals 12 residues. Trimming removed 1 base at V and 7 bases at J, with 4 bases between. CDR3 loop: CASSQVSGELFF. In DNA form, the CDR3 reads TGCGCCAGCAGCCAAGTCAGCGGGGAGCTGTTTTTT.

The rearrangement uses TRBV5-1 and TRBJ2-2, with D maybe TRBD1 (6 bases). V lost 5 bases, J lost 7 bases, and 15 bases lay in between. The CDR3 has 14 amino acids. Germline V gives CDR1 SGHRS, CDR2 YFSETQ. CDR3: CASSYRVGYGELFF. The CDR3 nucleotides read TGCGCCAGCAGTTACAGGGTCGGCTACGGGGAGCTGTTTTTT.

This clone was seen once. The chain carries TRBV28 and TRBJ1-5; a possible D gene is TRBD1 (5 bases). Germline CDR1 MDHEN, CDR2 SYDVKM. V lost 6 bases and J 6 bases, leaving 12 bases between the germline ends. This CDR3 is built from 13 residues. The CDR3 protein is CASSQGPGQPQHF. As DNA, the CDR3 is TGTGCCAGCAGCCAGGGCCCAGGTCAGCCCCAGCATTTT.

This clone was recorded only once. This chain connects TRBV4-2 to TRBJ2-1, with 11 positions matching TRBD1. The trim removed 4 bases at V and 1 base at J, leaving 15 bases unmatched. The CDR3 is 20 amino acids. Germline V lookup: CDR1 LGHNA, CDR2 YNFKEQ. The CDR3 DNA reads TGTGCCAGCAGCCTTCCTACCGGGACAGGGGGGTCTGGATCCTACAATGAGCAGTTCTTC. Encoded protein: CASSLPTGTGGSGSYNEQFF.

Regarding this clone: A junction end diverges from the germline sequence, so it may reflect a read error. The rearrangement uses TRBV28 and TRBJ2-3; tentatively, D is TRBD2 (5 bases). The CDR3 spans 15 residues. CDR1 MDHEN and CDR2 SYDVKM come from the germline V gene. The DNA of the CDR3 is TGTGCCAGCAGGTTATTCGGGGAAAGAGGGGATACGCAGTATTTT. Amino acid sequence: CASRLFGERGDTQYF.

This chain joins TRBV3-1 (or the pseudogene TRBV3-2) and TRBJ1-2; the D gene is possibly TRBD1 (6 bases). Germline V CDR1 and CDR2: LGHDT, YNNKEL (reference sequence). Trimming stripped 1 base from V and 3 bases from J, with 12 bases between. The CDR3 is 15 residues long. The CDR3 bases are TGTGCCAGCAGCCAAGCAGGGGCGTCGTACTATGGCTACACCTTC. This gives the protein CASSQAGASYYGYTF.

In its sample, this clone was seen once. CDR3 residues: CPRRRPGTGGSELFF. The CDR3 DNA is TGCCCCCGCCGCCGCCCCGGGACAGGGGGTAGTGAACTGTTTTTT. This chain joins TRBV4-1 and TRBJ1-4; 11 nucleotides match TRBD1. The CDR3 length is 15 residues. Germline-derived CDR1 and CDR2 are MGHRA and YSYEKL.

The J gene is TRBJ1-2, the V gene TRBV10-1; D perhaps matches TRBD1 (5 bases). The CDR3 spans 15 residues. Trimming stripped 6 bases from V and 0 bases from J, with 14 bases between. CDR1 is WNHNN, CDR2 SYGVQD, per germline (reference sequence). CDR3 DNA sequence: TGCGCCAGCAGCGACCAACGGACACCTAACTATGGCTACACCTTC. Translating it yields CASSDQRTPNYGYTF.

V usage is TRBV12-5 and J usage is TRBJ2-5; the match to TRBD1 covers 11 bases. CDR3 length equals 16 residues. Germline-derived CDR1 and CDR2 are LGHNT and FRNRAP. Germline trimming cut 2 bases from V and 3 bases from J; bases unmatched to any gene: 5. CDR3 nucleotide sequence: TGTGCTAGTGGTTTGCCCCGGACAGGGGGCGAAGAGACCCAGTACTTC. This encodes CASGLPRTGGEETQYF.